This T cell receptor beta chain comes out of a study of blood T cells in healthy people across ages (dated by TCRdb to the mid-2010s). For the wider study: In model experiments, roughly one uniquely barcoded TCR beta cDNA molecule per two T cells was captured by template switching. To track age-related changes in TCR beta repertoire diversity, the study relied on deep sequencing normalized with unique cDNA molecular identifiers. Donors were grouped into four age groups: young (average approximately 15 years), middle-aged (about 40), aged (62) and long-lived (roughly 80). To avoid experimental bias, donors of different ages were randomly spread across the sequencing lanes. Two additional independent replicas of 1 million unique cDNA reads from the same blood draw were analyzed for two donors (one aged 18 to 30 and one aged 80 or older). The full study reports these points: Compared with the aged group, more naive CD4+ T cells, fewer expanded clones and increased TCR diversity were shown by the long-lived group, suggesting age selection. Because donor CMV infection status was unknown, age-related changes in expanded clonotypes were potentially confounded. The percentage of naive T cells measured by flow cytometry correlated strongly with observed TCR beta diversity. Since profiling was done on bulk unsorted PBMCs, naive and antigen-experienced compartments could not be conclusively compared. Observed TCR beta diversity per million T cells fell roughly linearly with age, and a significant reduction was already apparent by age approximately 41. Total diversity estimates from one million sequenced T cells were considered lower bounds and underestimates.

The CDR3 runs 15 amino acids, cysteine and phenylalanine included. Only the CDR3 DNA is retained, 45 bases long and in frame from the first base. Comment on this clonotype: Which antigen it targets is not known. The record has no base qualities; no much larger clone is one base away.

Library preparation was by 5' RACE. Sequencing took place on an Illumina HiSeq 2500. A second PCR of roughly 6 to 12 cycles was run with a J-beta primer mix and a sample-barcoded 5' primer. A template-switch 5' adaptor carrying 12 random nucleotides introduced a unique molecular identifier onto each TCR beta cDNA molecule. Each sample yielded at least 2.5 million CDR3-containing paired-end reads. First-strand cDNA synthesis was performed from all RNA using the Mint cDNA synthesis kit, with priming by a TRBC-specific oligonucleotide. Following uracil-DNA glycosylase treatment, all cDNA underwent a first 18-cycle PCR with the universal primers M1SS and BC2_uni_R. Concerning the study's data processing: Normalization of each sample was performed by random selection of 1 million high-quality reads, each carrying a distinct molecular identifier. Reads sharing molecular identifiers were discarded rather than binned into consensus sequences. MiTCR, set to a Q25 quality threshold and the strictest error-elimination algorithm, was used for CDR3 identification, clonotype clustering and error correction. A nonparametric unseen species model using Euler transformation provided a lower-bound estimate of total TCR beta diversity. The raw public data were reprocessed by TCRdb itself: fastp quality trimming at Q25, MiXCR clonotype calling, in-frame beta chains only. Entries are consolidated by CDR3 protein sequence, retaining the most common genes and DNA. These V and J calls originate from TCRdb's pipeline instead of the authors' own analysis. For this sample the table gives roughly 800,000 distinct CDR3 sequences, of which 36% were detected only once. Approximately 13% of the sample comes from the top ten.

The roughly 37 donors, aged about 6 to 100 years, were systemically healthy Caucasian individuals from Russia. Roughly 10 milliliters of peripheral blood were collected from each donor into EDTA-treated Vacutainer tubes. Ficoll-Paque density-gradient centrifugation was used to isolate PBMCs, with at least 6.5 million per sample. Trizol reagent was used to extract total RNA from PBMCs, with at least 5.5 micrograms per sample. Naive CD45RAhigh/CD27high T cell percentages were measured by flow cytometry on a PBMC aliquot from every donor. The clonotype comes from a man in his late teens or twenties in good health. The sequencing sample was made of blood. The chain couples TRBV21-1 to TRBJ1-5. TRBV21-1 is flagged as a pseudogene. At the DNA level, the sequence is TGTGCCAGCCCCAAAAGATGCCAGGATGGTCAGCCCCAGCATTTT. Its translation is CASPKRCQDGQPQHF.